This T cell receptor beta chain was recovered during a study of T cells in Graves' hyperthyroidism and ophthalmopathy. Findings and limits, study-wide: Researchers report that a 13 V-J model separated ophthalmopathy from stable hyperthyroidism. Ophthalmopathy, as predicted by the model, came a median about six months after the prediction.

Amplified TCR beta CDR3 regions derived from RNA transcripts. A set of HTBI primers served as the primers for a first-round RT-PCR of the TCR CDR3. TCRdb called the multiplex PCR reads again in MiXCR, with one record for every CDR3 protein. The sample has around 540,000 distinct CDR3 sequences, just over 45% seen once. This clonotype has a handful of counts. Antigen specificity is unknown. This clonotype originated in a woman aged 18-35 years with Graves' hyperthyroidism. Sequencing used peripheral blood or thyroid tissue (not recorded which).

CDR3 sequence: CASRTGQTQYF. The CDR3 region has the DNA TGTGCCAGTAGAACAGGTCAGACCCAGTACTTC. The chain uses TRBV19 and TRBJ2-5; D might be TRBD1 (5 bases). The CDR3 has 11 residues. CDR1 is LNHDA, CDR2 SQIVND, per germline (reference sequence). The V end was cut by 6 bases, the J end by 6 bases, with 8 bases between.